The 8 T cell receptor beta chains in this list originate from one sample, sequenced in a study of blood T cells in healthy people across ages. Sample-barcoded 5' priming and a J-beta primer mix drove a second PCR of roughly 7 to 11 cycles. TCRdb analysed the 5' RACE reads with MiXCR anew, one entry per CDR3 protein. The repertoire holds 720,000 or so distinct CDR3 sequences, with around two fifths as singletons. Sequencing was done on a sample of blood. Receptors were obtained from a man aged 80 or over in good health.

This clonotype was seen a handful of times. This chain connects TRBV5-1 to TRBJ2-3; D may be TRBD1 or TRBD2 (7 bases each). The V and J ends lost 6 bases and 2 bases respectively, with 22 bases between them. Germline CDR1 reads SGHRS; CDR2 reads YFSETQ. The CDR3 runs to 17 residues. The CDR3 DNA sequence: TGCGCCAGCATACAATCGGGAGGACAGGTAAACACAGATACGCAGTATTTT. Amino acid sequence: CASIQSGGQVNTDTQYF.

The rearrangement links TRBV27 to TRBJ1-5, with D possibly being TRBD1 (6 bases). V lost 2 bases, J lost 6 bases, and 11 bases lay in between. This CDR3 comprises 14 residues. Per the germline V gene, CDR1 is MNHEY and CDR2 is SMNVEV (reference sequence). This CDR3 reads CASSLNRVGQPQHF. CDR3 nucleotides: TGTGCCAGCAGTTTAAACAGGGTTGGTCAGCCCCAGCATTTT.

Regarding this clonotype: A read error may produce the germline difference seen at one junction end. The chain joins TRBV2 to TRBJ2-2; TRBD1 matches at 7 bases. The germline V gene has CDR1 SNHLY and CDR2 FYNNEI. The CDR3 covers 15 residues. Here the CDR3 DNA reads TGTGCCAGCAGGGAAGACAGGGTGAACACCGGGGAGCTGTTTTTT. Its protein product is CASREDRVNTGELFF.

This clonotype was counted between two and nine times. J is TRBJ1-4 and V is TRBV7-6; 8 nucleotides line up with TRBD1. The V and J ends lost 5 bases and 4 bases, in that order; junction bases with no gene match: 3. Germline CDR1 SGHVS, CDR2 FNYEAQ. CDR3 length: 14 residues. CDR3 in DNA: TGTGCCAGCAGCCGGGGACAGGTTAATGAAAAACTGTTTTTT. Translating it yields CASSRGQVNEKLFF.

To note about this clonotype: This may arise from a read error, as a much more abundant clone is one base away. For the CDR3, the DNA is TGTGTCAGCAGCCAAGATCAAGACTTATCCTACGAGCAGTACTTC. Translating it yields CVSSQDQDLSYEQYF. The chain combines TRBV4-2 with TRBJ2-7, with D unresolved. The CDR3 has 15 amino acids. CDR1 LGHNA and CDR2 YNFKEQ come from the germline V gene.

V usage is TRBV29-1 and J usage is TRBJ2-2, with D perhaps TRBD1 (6 bases). Germline V gene lookup returns CDR1 SQVTM and CDR2 ANQGSEA. The length of the CDR3 is 14 residues. Trimming left V 7 bases short and J 3 bases short, with 15 bases between. The CDR3 is CSASGVSDTGELFF. The CDR3 coding sequence is TGCAGCGCATCAGGGGTCTCGGACACCGGGGAGCTGTTTTTT.

The chain joins TRBV12-5 to TRBJ2-1, with 8 bases that match TRBD2. Germline CDR1 and CDR2: LGHNT and FRNRAP. This CDR3 is 14 amino acids long. The ends lost 8 bases at V and 4 bases at J; junction bases unmatched: 7. This CDR3 is CASQSGSGYNEQFF. The CDR3 DNA reads TGTGCTAGTCAAAGCGGGAGTGGGTACAATGAGCAGTTCTTC.

Here the CDR3 reads CSAGTGSAQYF. CDR3 DNA sequence: TGCAGCGCTGGGACAGGGAGCGCTCAGTACTTC. The V gene is TRBV29-1, the J gene TRBJ2-4, with 9 bases matching TRBD1. V was pared by 7 bases and J by 12 bases, with 7 bases of the junction left unmatched. Germline values: CDR1 SQVTM, CDR2 ANQGSEA. CDR3 size: 11 residues.